This is a list of T cell receptor beta chains from one sample in a study of blood T cells in healthy people across ages. MiXCR was run by TCRdb on the 5' RACE reads, yielding one entry per CDR3 protein. The sample has 650,000 to 900,000 distinct CDR3 sequences, under 80% seen once. The sample consisted of blood. These receptors originate from a young man in good health. CDR3s include the opening cysteine and the closing phenylalanine or tryptophan. D genes are given only for firm matches. The size entry is marked missing in some rows and otherwise reads once, few, many or a size class.

>-|TRBV29-1|TRBJ1-2|TRBD1
CSAGAGTGIYGYTF
TGCAGCGCTGGGGCCGGGACAGGGATCTATGGCTACACCTTC
>-|TRBV27|TRBJ2-1|-
CASSLRSESSYNEQFF
TGTGCCAGCAGTTTAAGGTCAGAGAGCTCCTACAATGAGCAGTTCTTC
>few|TRBV12-3/TRBV12-4|TRBJ2-7|-
CASSPTGLYEQYF
TGTGCCAGCAGCCCGACAGGTCTCTACGAGCAGTACTTC
>-|TRBV29-1|TRBJ2-5|-
CSVEGGSGQETQYF
TGCAGCGTTGAAGGGGGCAGTGGCCAAGAGACCCAGTACTTC
>-|TRBV5-1|TRBJ2-5|-
CASSNLTGQETQYF
TGCGCCAGCAGCAATCTAACGGGCCAAGAGACCCAGTACTTC
>-|TRBV5-1|TRBJ2-1|-
CASSSGDSYNEQFF
TGCGCCAGCAGCTCGGGGGACAGTTACAATGAGCAGTTCTTC
>-|TRBV20-1|TRBJ2-1|TRBD1
CSARGTTGNIRDEQFF
TGCAGTGCTAGAGGAACGACAGGGAATATCCGGGATGAGCAGTTCTTC
>-|TRBV27|TRBJ2-7|-
CASRSTVYEQYF
TGTGCCAGCAGATCCACAGTCTACGAGCAGTACTTC
>-|TRBV4-1|TRBJ2-7|TRBD2
CASSQRGDSGGFYEQYF
TGCGCCAGCAGCCAACGCGGGGATAGCGGGGGATTCTACGAGCAGTACTTC
>-|TRBV24-1|TRBJ2-1|TRBD2
CATSDGRLAGGLYNEQFF
TGTGCCACCAGTGATGGACGACTAGCGGGGGGACTGTACAATGAGCAGTTCTTC
>-|TRBV6-6|TRBJ2-3|-
CASSYYAGGTDTQYF
TGTGCCAGCAGTTACTATGCGGGCGGCACAGATACGCAGTATTTT
>-|TRBV10-3|TRBJ2-5|-
CAISENPGEETQYF
TGTGCCATCAGTGAGAATCCGGGGGAAGAGACCCAGTACTTC
>once|TRBV15|TRBJ1-4|TRBD1
CATNKGQAEDEKLFF
TGTGCCACCAACAAAGGACAGGCTGAGGATGAAAAACTGTTTTTT
>-|TRBV12-3/TRBV12-4|TRBJ2-5|-
CASSPDREGSETQYF
TGTGCCAGCAGTCCCGACAGAGAGGGATCGGAGACCCAGTACTTC
>-|TRBV4-3|TRBJ2-4|-
CVSSLTRSFAKNIQYF
TGCGTCAGCAGCCTTACGAGAAGTTTTGCCAAAAACATTCAGTACTTC
>-|TRBV6-7|TRBJ1-6|-
CASNEGRDSPLHF
TGTGCCAGCAACGAAGGGCGCGATTCACCCCTCCACTTT
>-|TRBV4-2|TRBJ1-5|TRBD1
CASSLRTGMSNQPQHF
TGTGCCAGCAGTCTAAGGACAGGGATGAGCAATCAGCCCCAGCATTTT
>many|TRBV3-1|TRBJ2-7|-
CASSQARPTYEQYF
TGTGCCAGCAGCCAAGCTCGGCCTACCTACGAGCAGTACTTC
>-|TRBV6-6|TRBJ2-3|-
CASSRDAILDTQYF
TGTGCCAGCAGCAGGGACGCAATCCTAGATACGCAGTATTTT
>-|TRBV20-1|TRBJ1-2|-
CSAAVQTNYGYTF
TGCAGTGCTGCGGTACAGACTAACTATGGCTACACCTTC
>-|TRBV7-3|TRBJ2-5|-
CASSSQGAETQYF
TGTGCCAGCAGCTCTCAGGGTGCCGAGACCCAGTACTTC
>-|TRBV12-3/TRBV12-4|TRBJ2-4|-
CASSSRDGAAAKNIQYF
TGTGCCAGCAGTTCCCGGGACGGCGCCGCTGCCAAAAACATTCAGTACTTC
>-|TRBV27|TRBJ2-3|TRBD1
CAIWDRITDTQYF
TGTGCCATCTGGGACAGGATTACAGATACGCAGTATTTT
>-|TRBV6-2/TRBV6-3|TRBJ2-3|-
CASSYDDIKVSTDTQYF
TGTGCCAGCAGTTATGACGACATAAAGGTTAGCACAGATACGCAGTATTTT
>once|TRBV7-9|TRBJ2-7|-
CASSLANRRYEQYF
TGTGCCAGCAGCTTAGCGAACAGACGCTACGAGCAGTACTTC
>-|TRBV10-3|TRBJ2-7|-
CAISETVYEQYF
TGTGCCATCAGTGAAACAGTTTACGAGCAGTACTTC
>once|TRBV20-1|TRBJ2-2|TRBD2
CSARTGGNTGELFF
TGCAGTGCCCGCACGGGGGGGAACACCGGGGAGCTGTTTTTT
>once|TRBV10-3|TRBJ2-1|TRBD2
CAIRGLPPGTSDYNEQFF
TGTGCCATCAGGGGTCTACCGCCGGGGACTAGCGACTACAATGAGCAGTTCTTC
>-|TRBV4-1|TRBJ2-3|-
CASSLGRSTGTQYF
TGCGCCAGCAGCCTGGGACGGAGCACAGGTACGCAGTATTTT
>-|TRBV10-3|TRBJ2-7|-
CAIRSGTAPYEQYF
TGTGCCATCAGAAGCGGGACAGCCCCCTACGAGCAGTACTTC
>-|TRBV29-1|TRBJ2-3|-
CSVEDPRSSTDTQYF
TGCAGCGTTGAAGATCCCCGGTCTAGCACAGATACGCAGTATTTT
>-|TRBV6-5|TRBJ2-7|-
CASSSILRRGNYEQYF
TGTGCCAGCAGTTCCATCCTCCGGAGGGGGAACTACGAGCAGTACTTC
>few|TRBV7-2|TRBJ2-1|-
CASSSGIGNGGFF
TGTGCCAGCAGCTCAGGAATAGGAAACGGCGGGTTCTTC
>-|TRBV5-1|TRBJ1-4|TRBD1
CASSLGRGLGKLFF
TGCGCCAGCAGCTTGGGCAGGGGGTTAGGAAAACTGTTTTTT
>few|TRBV27|TRBJ1-2|-
CASSSGPGYDGYTF
TGTGCCAGCAGTTCCGGTCCGGGTTATGATGGCTACACCTTC
>few|TRBV7-2|TRBJ2-1|TRBD1
CASSGRDRGSYNEQFF
TGTGCCAGCAGCGGACGGGACAGGGGCTCCTACAATGAGCAGTTCTTC
>-|TRBV4-2|TRBJ1-2|-
CASSQGSAGDGYGYTF
TGTGCCAGCAGCCAAGGGAGTGCAGGGGACGGCTATGGCTACACCTTC
>-|TRBV25-1|TRBJ2-1|TRBD2
CASSAWGTSGGNEQFF
TGTGCCAGCAGTGCATGGGGGACTAGCGGGGGGAATGAGCAGTTCTTC
>-|TRBV4-2|TRBJ2-2|-
CASSQEGPPGTGELFF
TGTGCCAGCAGCCAAGAGGGCCCGCCGGGCACCGGGGAGCTGTTTTTT
>-|TRBV12-3/TRBV12-4|TRBJ2-3|TRBD2
CASSPEVLAGSDTQYF
TGTGCCAGCAGCCCAGAAGTTCTAGCGGGGTCAGATACGCAGTATTTT
>few|TRBV5-6|TRBJ2-4|TRBD2
CASSGLAGGGDIQYF
TGTGCCAGCAGCGGACTAGCGGGGGGAGGAGACATTCAGTACTTC
>few|TRBV12-5|TRBJ1-1|-
CASKAGMNTEAFF
TGTGCTAGTAAAGCAGGGATGAACACTGAAGCTTTCTTT
>few|TRBV28|TRBJ2-7|TRBD1
CASRTGSREQYF
TGTGCCAGCAGGACAGGGTCGAGGGAGCAGTACTTC